This entry concerns a single T cell receptor beta chain. It lacks a known antigen. No much larger clone is present one base from it, and per-base qualities are unavailable. The protocol used for the library was 5' RACE. Instrument used: Illumina HiSeq 2000. A universal primer binding site was introduced by template switching, and a unique molecular identifier was present in the final cDNA, enabling accurate counting of TCR cDNA molecules. First-strand cDNA for TCR alpha and beta chains was synthesized from specific primers in the conserved constant-segment region. To control for contamination, every cDNA library carried two barcodes: a SMART-Mk sample barcode plus Illumina barcodes. TruSeq adapter sequences and Illumina sample barcodes were added in two successive PCR steps. The TCR alpha and beta cDNA libraries were sequenced on the Illumina HiSeq platform using custom primers. Regarding the original processing steps: MiGEC was used to process raw reads and extract unique molecular identifiers, and MiXCR was used to find CDR3 positions. For each individual, recombination models were inferred using an EM algorithm with the repgenHMM and IGoR tools. Shared clonotype analysis was performed with the tcR package in R, normalizing sharing by the product of cloneset sizes. Out-of-frame nonproductive sequences were analyzed to study raw recombination free of thymic and clonal selection effects. The public reads were reprocessed in TCRdb via fastp at Q25 and MiXCR, keeping in-frame beta chains. For every CDR3 protein sequence, its rows merge into one entry that carries the most common genes and DNA. TCRdb, rather than the study authors, made the V and J calls. In this sample the table shows approximately 260,000 distinct CDR3 sequences, over 12% of which occur a single time. The top ten clones comprise approximately 8.8% of the sample.

Every donor was a healthy Caucasian. Miltenyi CD45RO+ enrichment and human naive T-cell isolation kits were used to isolate memory (CD45RO+) and naive T cells from PBMC. The V end gives up 4 bases and the J end 4 bases, leaving 7 bases in the junction not matched to a gene. CDR3 length: 15 amino acids, cysteine to phenylalanine. The entry retains the CDR3 DNA only, 45 bases that are in frame from base 1. In the germline V gene, CDR1 corresponds to SGHRS and CDR2 to YFSETQ. The data were obtained in a study of identical twins (dated by TCRdb to 2015 to 2016). Turning to the overall study: To test whether fetal clonotypes persist, the study used deep sequencing on TCR alpha and beta repertoires from monozygotic twins, unrelated adults of various ages, and cord blood. To rule out contamination, the twin experiments were replicated at different times with different library preparation protocols.

Summary of the overall study and its limitations: Zero-insertion analyses could be partly confounded by invariant T cells such as MAIT and iNKT, though diverse VJ usage argued against such confounding for most clonotypes. Because the same donors could not be followed over many years, the conclusions relied on cross-sectional statistical analysis. In monozygotic twins, out-of-frame TCR alpha sharing was systematically underestimated by recombination models, although the models agreed with sharing between unrelated individuals. Fewer insertions were carried by abundant cord blood beta clonotypes; a weaker similar trend was observed in young adult naive repertoires, while no such trend was observed in memory repertoires. Compared with coincidental sharing between unrelated individuals, out-of-frame TCR alpha sequences shared between twins showed an excess of sequences with low generation probability. A weaker excess of twin sharing was found in beta out-of-frame sequences because the signal-to-noise ratio was lowered by fewer shared sequences.

The source is a woman younger than 35 in good health. Sequenced sample: memory (CD45RO+) T cells sorted from blood. The sample's cell subset or site label is to be understood as: CD45RO+ enriched T cells. The sequence joins TRBV5-1 to TRBJ2-2; a stretch of 7 junction bases matches TRBD1. This receptor carries the CDR3 CASSRGQILTGELFF. The DNA sequence is TGCGCCAGCAGCCGGGGACAGATCCTCACCGGGGAGCTGTTTTTT.